The entry below gives a single T cell receptor beta chain sequence along with its context. The sample is drawn from a study of T-cell memory formation after mild COVID-19. TCRdb re-derived calls from the 5' RACE reads in MiXCR, one entry per CDR3 protein. This sample yields a few hundred thousand distinct CDR3 sequences, of which roughly an eighth are seen a single time; roughly a fifth belongs to the top ten. CDR1 is LGHNA and CDR2 is YSLEER in the germline V gene. This CDR3 is built from 19 residues. Trimming took 0 bases from V and 0 from J, leaving 19 bases between them. This receptor was obtained from a man younger than 35 who had mild COVID-19 (a few samples of this study predate the infection). Cell type and time point are not known. The sequenced material came from PBMCs or a T cell subset sorted from them (not recorded which). V usage is TRBV4-3 and J usage is TRBJ2-3; D perhaps matches TRBD1 (6 bases). The CDR3 loop is CASSQEGPGQRLSTDTQYF. DNA for the CDR3: TGCGCCAGCAGCCAAGAGGGACCGGGACAAAGGTTAAGCACAGATACGCAGTATTTT.